This passage covers 24 T cell receptor beta chains from one sample sequenced in a study of blood T cell repertoires in COVID-19. Profiling relied on immunoSEQ multiplex PCR, and the TCRdb table lists in-frame clones only, not all of them. In the table there are 85,000 to 110,000 clones, 89% of which are singletons. The sample comprised peripheral blood. These receptor sequences come from a woman aged 80 or over in a cohort sampled during active COVID-19.

V is TRBV10-3 and J is TRBJ2-2, with 8 positions matching TRBD1. V shed 4 bases and J 2 bases; nucleotides not matched to a gene: 3. The length of the CDR3 is 15 residues. The germline V gene encodes CDR1 ENHRY and CDR2 SYGVKD. This chain's CDR3 is CAISADRGNTGELFF. The CDR3 nucleotides are TGTGCCATCAGTGCCGACAGGGGAAACACCGGGGAGCTGTTTTTT.

This clone was seen once. The chain links TRBV19 to TRBJ2-5; D is undetermined. V dropped 8 bases and J dropped 4 bases, with 11 bases sitting between them. The CDR3 has 12 amino acids. Germline V gene lookup returns CDR1 LNHDA and CDR2 SQIVND (reference sequence). This CDR3 reads CASSSTGETQYF. The CDR3 DNA is TGTGCCAGTTCTTCCACCGGAGAGACCCAGTACTTC.

Worth noting for this clone: This sample also contains other DNA sequences that code for the same CDR3. The chain joins TRBV19 to TRBJ2-7, with 8 bases fitting TRBD1. V shed 6 bases and J 6 bases; nucleotides not matched to a gene: 10. Germline loops: CDR1 LNHDA, CDR2 SQIVND (reference sequence). The CDR3 runs 14 residues. The CDR3 DNA reads TGTGCCAGTAGCTCGGGGCAGGGGGCCGGCGAGCAGTACTTC. It encodes CASSSGQGAGEQYF.

The V gene is TRBV24-1, the J gene TRBJ1-5; TRBD1 might be the D (5 bases). Trimming stripped 7 bases from V and 0 bases from J, with 21 bases between. The germline V gene encodes CDR1 KGHDR and CDR2 SFDVKD. The CDR3 extends over 18 amino acids. The CDR3 region is CATRHGPRQLNSNQPQHF. CDR3 nucleotide sequence: TGTGCCACCAGGCATGGACCCCGACAGCTCAATAGCAATCAGCCCCAGCATTTT.

V and J are TRBV7-9 and TRBJ2-7; 10 bases fit TRBD1. In germline, CDR1 is SEHNR, CDR2 FQNEAQ (reference sequence). V lost 5 bases to trimming and J lost 3 bases; unmatched junction nucleotides: 13. This CDR3 comprises 17 residues. CDR3 in amino acids: CASSPPFKGTGDYEQYF. As DNA, the CDR3 is TGTGCCAGCAGCCCCCCTTTTAAGGGGACAGGGGACTACGAGCAGTACTTC.

This chain uses TRBV6-5 with TRBJ2-7, with 10 bases identical to TRBD2. There are 13 residues in the CDR3. CDR1 is MNHEY and CDR2 is SVGAGI in the germline V gene. With V trimmed by 6 bases and J by 4 bases, 3 bases remained unmatched. The CDR3 region is CASRASGSYEQYF. The CDR3 nucleotides are TGTGCCAGCAGGGCTAGCGGGAGTTACGAGCAGTACTTC.

With respect to this clone: The conserved phenylalanine or tryptophan normally closing the CDR3 is absent here, so this likely arose from a read error. The DNA is left out, because the CDR3 cannot be placed on it with certainty; the CDR3 is given as TCRdb lists it. V is TRBV23-1 and J is TRBJ2-2; the table's D call, TRBD2, was not checked against the DNA. TRBV23-1 is marked as an open reading frame, function uncertain. The CDR3 length equals 8 residues, ends included. The CDR3 region is CASSQNGA.

The chain carries TRBV2 and TRBJ2-7; TRBD1 matches 7 bases. This CDR3 spans 13 amino acids. The V and J ends lost 4 bases and 6 bases, in that order; junction bases with no gene match: 6. Germline V gives CDR1 SNHLY, CDR2 FYNNEI. DNA of the CDR3: TGTGCCAGCAGTGGTGACAGGGTCGGCGAGCAGTACTTC. Its protein is CASSGDRVGEQYF.

The CDR3 reads CASSGDGGGNQPQHF. The CDR3 coding sequence is TGTGCCAGCAGCGGGGACGGCGGGGGCAATCAGCCCCAGCATTTT. The chain carries TRBV7-9 and TRBJ1-5; perhaps TRBD1 as D (5 bases). The V end lost 5 bases, the J end lost 2 bases, and 13 bases lay between the germline ends. Per germline, CDR1 SEHNR and CDR2 FQNEAQ (reference sequence). CDR3 length: 15 amino acids.

V and J are TRBV3-1 (or the pseudogene TRBV3-2) and TRBJ1-1; D is ambiguous. The germline V and J ends were trimmed by 1 base and 8 bases, with 14 bases remaining between them. The germline V gene has CDR1 LGHDT and CDR2 YNNKEL (reference sequence). The CDR3 extends over 14 amino acids. CDR3 residues: CASSQGQTRSEAFF. As DNA, the CDR3 is TGTGCCAGCAGCCAAGGCCAAACCAGGTCCGAAGCTTTCTTT.

V usage is TRBV10-2 and J usage is TRBJ2-1; 8 bases match TRBD1. Germline CDR1 WSHSY, CDR2 SAAADI. CDR3 length equals 18 residues. V shed 3 bases and J 8 bases; nucleotides not matched to a gene: 18. This CDR3 reads CASSDAPPRRTGSDEQFF. The CDR3 DNA sequence: TGCGCCAGCAGTGATGCTCCCCCACGCCGGACAGGGAGTGATGAGCAGTTCTTC.

The J gene is TRBJ1-3, the V gene TRBV18; tentative D call: TRBD1 (6 bases). The V and J ends lost 3 bases and 0 bases respectively, with 12 bases between them. In germline, CDR1 is KGHSH, CDR2 LQKENI. This CDR3 has 16 residues. The CDR3 bases are TGTGCCAGCTCACCGGGACAAATATTCTCTGGAAACACCATATATTTT. This codes for CASSPGQIFSGNTIYF.

The chain couples TRBV7-9 to TRBJ1-1; 9 bases are shared with TRBD1. Germline CDR1 SEHNR, CDR2 FQNEAQ (reference sequence). The CDR3 loop spans 13 amino acids. V trimming: 2 bases; J trimming: 11 bases; junction bases outside the gene matches: 6. CDR3 protein: CASSLSDRGGAFF. The CDR3 nucleotides are TGTGCCAGCAGCTTATCGGACAGGGGCGGGGCTTTCTTT.

The table lists this clone with a count of one. This chain connects TRBV2 to TRBJ1-2; a possible D gene is TRBD1 (6 bases). V was trimmed by 3 bases and J by 7 bases, leaving 21 bases between them. The CDR3 is 16 residues long. CDR1 SNHLY and CDR2 FYNNEI come from the germline V gene. CDR3 sequence (DNA): TGTGCCAGCAGTGAGTTAGGTGGCAGGGGTCAAGTTGGCTACACCTTC. It specifies CASSELGGRGQVGYTF.

The V call is TRBV6-6, the J call TRBJ2-1, with 12 nucleotides matching TRBD2. V was pared by 5 bases and J by 5 bases, with 10 bases of the junction left unmatched. CDR3 length equals 17 residues. Germline lookup yields CDR1 MNHNY and CDR2 SVGAGI (reference sequence). CDR3 DNA: TGTGCCAGCAGTCCCCAATTTGGACTAGCGGGACACAATGAGCAGTTCTTC. Translating it yields CASSPQFGLAGHNEQFF.

The chain carries TRBV28 and TRBJ2-3, with 10 bases lining up with TRBD1. The V gene end was trimmed by 2 bases and the J gene end by 14 bases; junction bases not matched to a gene: 1. Germline V gives CDR1 MDHEN, CDR2 SYDVKM. This CDR3 spans 11 amino acids. The CDR3 reads CASSLGTGAYF. The CDR3 coding sequence is TGTGCCAGCAGTTTAGGGACAGGGGCGTATTTT.

V usage is TRBV6-1 and J usage is TRBJ1-5; D is perhaps TRBD1 (5 bases). The CDR3 sequence is 14 residues long. V was trimmed by 2 bases and J by 1 base, leaving 6 bases between them. The V gene's germline CDR1 is MNHNS and CDR2 SASEGT. The CDR3 coding sequence is TGTGCCAGCAGTGAACAGGGAAGCAATCAGCCCCAGCATTTT. Encoded protein: CASSEQGSNQPQHF.

The V and J genes are TRBV19 and TRBJ2-2, with TRBD2 as a possible D gene (5 bases). The CDR3 totals 13 residues. Germline V gives CDR1 LNHDA, CDR2 SQIVND (reference sequence). Trimming pared 7 bases from V and 4 bases from J, leaving 10 bases between. The CDR3 nucleotides are TGTGCCAGTAATCAGGACTTCACCGGGGAGCTGTTTTTT. This codes for CASNQDFTGELFF.

The rearrangement joins TRBV18 to TRBJ1-2; perhaps TRBD1 as D (6 bases). The CDR3 covers 18 residues. Germline loops: CDR1 KGHSH, CDR2 LQKENI. Trimming removed 3 bases at V and 0 bases at J, with 20 bases between. Written as DNA, the CDR3 is TGTGCCAGCTCACCCCTCTCGGAGACAGGTCCCCCTAACTATGGCTACACCTTC. Translated, it gives CASSPLSETGPPNYGYTF. The variable domain in full, completed from reference TRBV18 and TRBJ1-2, reads NAGVMQNPRHLVRRRGQEARLRCSPMKGHSHVYWYRQLPEEGLKFMVYLQKENIIDESGMPKERFSAEFPKEGPSILRIQQVVRGDSAAYFCASSPLSETGPPNYGYTFGSGTRLTVV.

This chain joins TRBV19 and TRBJ1-5; 9 bases are a match to TRBD1. Germline V gives CDR1 LNHDA, CDR2 SQIVND (reference sequence). The CDR3 length is 15 residues. Trimming cost V 6 bases and J 6 bases; bases outside gene matches: 9. CDR3 DNA sequence: TGTGCCAGTAGGACGCTTGGGACAGGGCGTCAGCCCCAGCATTTT. Its protein is CASRTLGTGRQPQHF.

The chain recombines TRBV29-1 with TRBJ2-3; no clear D gene. V was clipped by 7 bases and J by 3 bases, with 8 bases between them. Germline CDR1 and CDR2: SQVTM and ANQGSEA. This CDR3 comprises 11 residues. The CDR3 here is CSGERTDTQYF. CDR3 sequence (DNA): TGCAGCGGAGAGAGGACAGATACGCAGTATTTT.

The chain links TRBV6-5 to TRBJ1-2; 9 bases map to TRBD1. Losses at the gene ends were 6 bases for V and 5 bases for J; bases not matched to a gene: 7. The CDR3 sequence is 14 residues long. Germline V gene sequence: CDR1 MNHEY, CDR2 SVGAGI. Written as DNA, the CDR3 is TGTGCCAGCAGGTCCGGGACAGGGTATTATGGCTACACCTTC. It specifies CASRSGTGYYGYTF.

The chain couples TRBV27 to TRBJ1-5, with 8 nucleotides matching TRBD1. Germline V gives CDR1 MNHEY, CDR2 SMNVEV (reference sequence). This CDR3 comprises 19 residues. The J segment lost 5 bases and the V segment lost 5 bases, leaving 20 bases of the junction unmatched. CDR3 DNA sequence: TGTGCCAGCAGTGATACAGGGGGATTAAGGGGGCTTTATTATCAGCCCCAGCATTTT. Protein sequence: CASSDTGGLRGLYYQPQHF.

The rearrangement uses TRBV29-1 and TRBJ1-2; 7 bases map to TRBD1. The CDR3 consists of 13 residues. From germline, CDR1 is SQVTM and CDR2 ANQGSEA. Trimming at V came to 4 bases and at J to 6 bases, leaving 8 bases not matched to a gene. CDR3 region: CSVVDRVWNGYTF. The CDR3 DNA is TGCAGCGTTGTTGACAGGGTTTGGAATGGCTACACCTTC.